Each of the 5 T cell receptor beta chains below was sequenced from the same sample in a study of OX40 agonist ivuxolimab in advanced cancers. TCRdb keeps only in-frame clones here, not all; method: immunoSEQ multiplex PCR. This sample has about 91,000 clones; 70% to 90% occur once, and the top ten carry over 0.4%. Sample: CD4+ or CD8+ T cells sorted from blood, taken in a trial of the OX40 agonist ivuxolimab. Receptors were obtained from an adult with an advanced solid tumor such as melanoma, head and neck, liver or kidney cancer.

As DNA, the CDR3 is TGTGCCAGCAGTGGTTACCAATGGGGTGACGCTGAAGCTTTCTTT. Translation: CASSGYQWGDAEAFF. The rearrangement uses TRBV2 and TRBJ1-1; unclear D gene. V lost 4 bases and J lost 6, with 18 bases in between. The germline V gene has CDR1 SNHLY and CDR2 FYNNEI. The CDR3 is 15 residues long.

The rearrangement joins TRBV4-3 to TRBJ2-7; 7 nucleotides match TRBD2. The CDR3 is 15 amino acids. Germline-derived CDR1 and CDR2 are LGHNA and YSLEER. The V segment lost 4 bases and the J segment 3 bases; nucleotides outside the gene matches: 9. The CDR3: CASSPEGGMIYEQYF. In nucleotides, the CDR3 is TGCGCCAGCAGCCCAGAGGGAGGGATGATCTACGAGCAGTACTTC.

CDR3 DNA: TGCGCCAGCAGCTCCCATCTACAGGGATCCTACGAGCAGTACTTC. Amino acids: CASSSHLQGSYEQYF. The V gene is TRBV5-1, the J gene TRBJ2-7, with a weak D call TRBD1 (6 bases). The germline gives CDR1 SGHRS, CDR2 YFSETQ. The V end was cut by 3 bases, the J end by 1 base, with 14 bases between. The CDR3 is 15 amino acids.

With respect to this clone: A junction end diverges from the germline sequence, so it may reflect a read error. The chain links TRBV19 to TRBJ2-1; a possible D gene is TRBD2 (5 bases). The CDR3 is made up of 14 amino acids. Germline lookup yields CDR1 LNHDA and CDR2 SQIVND (reference sequence). The CDR3 spells CASSVEGGYNEQFF. The DNA for the CDR3 is TGTGCCAGTAGTGTAGAGGGTGGATACAATGAGCAGTTCTTC. The full variable domain, with the rest looked up from reference TRBV19 and TRBJ2-1, is DGGITQSPKYLFRKEGQNVTLSCEQNLNHDAMYWYRQDPGQGLRLIYYSQIVNDFQKGDIAEGYSVSREKKESFPLTVTSAQKNPTAFYLCASSVEGGYNEQFFGPGTRLTVL.

This chain connects TRBV6-5 to TRBJ1-6; 7 bases map to TRBD1. In germline, CDR1 is MNHEY, CDR2 SVGAGI. The CDR3 sequence is 14 residues long. V lost 4 bases to trimming and J lost 10 bases; unmatched junction nucleotides: 7. This chain's CDR3 is CASSSPGQPSPLHF. The CDR3 DNA reads as TGTGCCAGCAGTTCCCCGGGACAGCCCTCACCCCTCCACTTT.